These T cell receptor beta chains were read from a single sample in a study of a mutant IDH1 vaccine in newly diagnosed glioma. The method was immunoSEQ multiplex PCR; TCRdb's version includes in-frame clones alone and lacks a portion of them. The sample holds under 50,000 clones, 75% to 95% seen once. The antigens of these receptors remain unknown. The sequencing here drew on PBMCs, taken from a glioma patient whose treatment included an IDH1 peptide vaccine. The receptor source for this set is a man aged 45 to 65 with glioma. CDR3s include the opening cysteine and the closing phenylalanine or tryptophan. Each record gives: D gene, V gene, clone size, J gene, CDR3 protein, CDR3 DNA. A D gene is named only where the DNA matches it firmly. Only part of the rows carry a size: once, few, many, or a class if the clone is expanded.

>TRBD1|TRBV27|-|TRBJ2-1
CASSFRQGGYYNEQFF
TGTGCCAGCAGTTTCCGACAGGGTGGGTATTACAATGAGCAGTTCTTC
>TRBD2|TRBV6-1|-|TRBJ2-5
CATRGRAAGETQYF
TGTGCAACCAGAGGGAGGGCTGCGGGGGAGACCCAGTACTTC
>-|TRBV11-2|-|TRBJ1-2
CASSLQLYYGYTF
TGTGCCAGCAGCTTACAGCTTTACTATGGCTACACCTTC
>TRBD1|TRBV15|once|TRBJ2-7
CATSRDQQGFYEQYF
TGTGCCACCAGCAGAGATCAACAGGGGTTCTACGAGCAGTACTTC
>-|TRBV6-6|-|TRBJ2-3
CASSTPTDTQYF
TGTGCCAGCAGCACCCCCACAGATACGCAGTATTTT
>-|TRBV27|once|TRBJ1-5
CASSLVLGYQPQHF
TGTGCCAGCAGTTTAGTCTTGGGTTATCAGCCCCAGCATTTT
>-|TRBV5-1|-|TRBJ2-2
CASSLERTVGRELFF
TGCGCCAGCAGCTTGGAGCGGACGGTCGGAAGAGAGCTGTTTTTT
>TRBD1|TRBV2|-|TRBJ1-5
CASSERDRGYNQPQHF
TGTGCCAGCAGTGAAAGAGACAGGGGATACAATCAGCCCCAGCATTTT
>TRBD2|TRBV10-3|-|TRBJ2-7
CAISSVAGGHEQYF
TGTGCCATCAGCTCGGTAGCGGGGGGTCACGAGCAGTACTTC
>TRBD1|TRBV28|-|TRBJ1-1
CASSLPQGATEAFF
TGTGCCAGCAGTTTACCCCAGGGGGCCACTGAAGCTTTCTTT
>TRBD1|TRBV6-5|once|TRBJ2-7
CASTPAGQGDYEQYF
TGTGCCAGCACCCCCGCGGGACAGGGGGACTACGAGCAGTACTTC
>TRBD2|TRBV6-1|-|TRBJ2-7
CASSGASGGTYEQYF
TGTGCCAGCAGTGGGGCTAGCGGGGGGACCTACGAGCAGTACTTC
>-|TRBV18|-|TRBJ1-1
CASSPSPNTEAFF
TGTGCCAGCTCACCAAGCCCGAACACTGAAGCTTTCTTT
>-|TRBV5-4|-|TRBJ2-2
CASSSDSHTGELFF
TGTGCCAGCAGCTCGGACAGCCACACCGGGGAGCTGTTTTTT
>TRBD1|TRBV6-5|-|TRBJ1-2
CASRDRKYGYTF
TGTGCCAGCCGGGACAGAAAATATGGCTACACCTTC
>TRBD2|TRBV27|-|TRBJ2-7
CASRGLGGYEQYF
TGTGCCAGCAGGGGACTAGGGGGCTACGAGCAGTACTTC
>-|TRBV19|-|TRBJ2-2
CASSIGQVNTGELFF
TGTGCCAGTAGTATTGGCCAGGTTAACACCGGGGAGCTGTTTTTT
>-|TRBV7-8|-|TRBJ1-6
CASSRPRSYNSPLHF
TGTGCCAGCAGCCGCCCGCGATCCTATAATTCACCCCTCCACTTT
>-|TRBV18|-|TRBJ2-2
CASSPDPGELFF
TGTGCCAGCTCACCAGACCCCGGGGAGCTGTTTTTT
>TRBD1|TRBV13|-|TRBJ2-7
CASSSFSGGSYEQYF
TGTGCCAGCAGCTCCTTCTCAGGGGGCTCCTACGAGCAGTACTTC
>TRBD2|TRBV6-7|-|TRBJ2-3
CASSPGVKRECTDTQYF
TGTGCCAGCAGTCCCGGGGTTAAGCGGGAGTGCACAGATACGCAGTATTTT
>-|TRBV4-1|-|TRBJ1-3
CASSPIGSSGNTIYF
TGCGCCAGCAGCCCGATCGGAAGCTCTGGAAACACCATATATTTT
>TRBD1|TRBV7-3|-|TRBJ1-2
CASSGYRGPEDGYTF
TGTGCCAGCAGCGGCTACAGGGGGCCGGAAGATGGCTACACCTTC
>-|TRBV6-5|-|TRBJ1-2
CASSWAQEGNYGYTF
TGTGCCAGCAGTTGGGCGCAGGAGGGTAACTATGGCTACACCTTC
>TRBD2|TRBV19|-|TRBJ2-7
CASSIGLAGGYEQYF
TGTGCCAGTAGTATAGGACTAGCGGGAGGTTACGAGCAGTACTTC
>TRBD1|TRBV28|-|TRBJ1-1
CASRQAGGTEAFF
TGTGCCAGCAGACAGGCAGGGGGCACTGAAGCTTTCTTT
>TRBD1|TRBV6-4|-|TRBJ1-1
CASSGGTATEAFF
TGTGCCAGCAGTGGAGGGACAGCCACTGAAGCTTTCTTT
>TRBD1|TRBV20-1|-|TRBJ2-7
CSTGQGTEQYF
TGCAGTACCGGACAGGGGACCGAGCAGTACTTC
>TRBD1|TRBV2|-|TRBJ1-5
CASSEGTVPPQPQHF
TGTGCCAGCAGTGAGGGGACAGTCCCCCCTCAGCCCCAGCATTTT
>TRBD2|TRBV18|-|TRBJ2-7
CASSPKLAGAGGEQYF
TGTGCCAGCTCACCAAAGCTAGCGGGAGCAGGTGGCGAGCAGTACTTC
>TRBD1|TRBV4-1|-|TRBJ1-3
CASSLRQGIAPGSGNTIYF
TGCGCCAGCAGCCTTCGACAGGGCATTGCACCAGGCTCTGGAAACACCATATATTTT
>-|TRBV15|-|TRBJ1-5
CATSRDLSGSDNQPQHF
TGTGCCACCAGCAGAGATTTGTCTGGCAGTGACAATCAGCCCCAGCATTTT
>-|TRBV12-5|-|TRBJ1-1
CASGRTAMNTEAFF
TGTGCTAGTGGAAGGACCGCTATGAACACTGAAGCTTTCTTT
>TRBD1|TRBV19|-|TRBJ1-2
CASRSLGQNYYGYTF
TGTGCCAGTAGATCCTTGGGACAGAATTACTATGGCTACACCTTC
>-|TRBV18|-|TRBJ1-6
CASSRENSPLHF
TGTGCCAGCTCTCGCGAGAATTCACCCCTCCACTTT
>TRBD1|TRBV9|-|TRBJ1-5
CASSAGTESLPQHF
TGTGCCAGCAGCGCCGGGACAGAGAGCTTGCCCCAGCATTTT
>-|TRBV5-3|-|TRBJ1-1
CARSLVAYLNTEAFF
TGTGCCAGAAGCCTCGTAGCTTACTTGAACACTGAAGCTTTCTTT
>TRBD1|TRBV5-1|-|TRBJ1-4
CASSSSTGVEKLFF
TGCGCCAGCAGCTCTTCGACAGGGGTGGAAAAACTGTTTTTT
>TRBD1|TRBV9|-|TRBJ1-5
CASSQTGNNQPQHF
TGTGCCAGCAGCCAGACAGGGAACAATCAGCCCCAGCATTTT
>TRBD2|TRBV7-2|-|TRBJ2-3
CASSPREGYSTDTQYF
TGTGCCAGCAGCCCCCGGGAGGGGTATAGCACAGATACGCAGTATTTT
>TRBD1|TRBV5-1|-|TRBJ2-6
CASSFRQGSSGANVLTF
TGCGCCAGCAGCTTCAGACAGGGAAGCTCTGGGGCCAACGTCCTGACTTTC
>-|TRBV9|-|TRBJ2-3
CASSVDWAGGGDTQYF
TGTGCCAGCAGCGTGGACTGGGCAGGGGGAGGAGATACGCAGTATTTT
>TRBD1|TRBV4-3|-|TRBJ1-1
CASSGGPRDSINTEAFF
TGCGCCAGCAGCGGTGGTCCCCGGGACAGCATAAACACTGAAGCTTTCTTT
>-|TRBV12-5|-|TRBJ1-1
CASGRGPSGDTEAFF
TGTGCTAGTGGCCGGGGACCATCGGGGGACACTGAAGCTTTCTTT
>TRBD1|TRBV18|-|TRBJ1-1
CASSPPTGAMNTEAFF
TGTGCCAGCTCACCACCGACAGGGGCCATGAACACTGAAGCTTTCTTT
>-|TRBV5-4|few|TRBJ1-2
CASSLGHLSGYGYTF
TGTGCCAGCAGCTTAGGACACCTGTCGGGGTATGGCTACACCTTC
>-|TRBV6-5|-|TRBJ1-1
CASSYLSRNTEAFF
TGTGCCAGCAGTTACCTCTCCCGGAACACTGAAGCTTTCTTT
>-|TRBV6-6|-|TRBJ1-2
CASSTLDRPGYTF
TGTGCCAGCAGTACCCTAGACAGGCCTGGCTACACCTTC
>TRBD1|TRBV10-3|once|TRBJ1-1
CAISDPPGGGGTEAFF
TGTGCCATCAGTGACCCACCAGGGGGAGGCGGCACTGAAGCTTTCTTT